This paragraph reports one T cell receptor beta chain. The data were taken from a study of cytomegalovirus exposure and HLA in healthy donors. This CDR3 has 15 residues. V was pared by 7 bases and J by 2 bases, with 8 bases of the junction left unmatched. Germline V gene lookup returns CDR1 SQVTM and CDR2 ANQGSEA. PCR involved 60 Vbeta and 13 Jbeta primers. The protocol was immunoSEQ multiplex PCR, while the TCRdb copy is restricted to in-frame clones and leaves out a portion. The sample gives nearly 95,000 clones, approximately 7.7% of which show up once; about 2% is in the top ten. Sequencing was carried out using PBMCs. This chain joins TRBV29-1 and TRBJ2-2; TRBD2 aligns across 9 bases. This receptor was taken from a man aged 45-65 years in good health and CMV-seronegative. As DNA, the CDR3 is TGCAGCGCCAGAAAAGCGGGGGGAAACACCGGGGAGCTGTTTTTT. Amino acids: CSARKAGGNTGELFF.